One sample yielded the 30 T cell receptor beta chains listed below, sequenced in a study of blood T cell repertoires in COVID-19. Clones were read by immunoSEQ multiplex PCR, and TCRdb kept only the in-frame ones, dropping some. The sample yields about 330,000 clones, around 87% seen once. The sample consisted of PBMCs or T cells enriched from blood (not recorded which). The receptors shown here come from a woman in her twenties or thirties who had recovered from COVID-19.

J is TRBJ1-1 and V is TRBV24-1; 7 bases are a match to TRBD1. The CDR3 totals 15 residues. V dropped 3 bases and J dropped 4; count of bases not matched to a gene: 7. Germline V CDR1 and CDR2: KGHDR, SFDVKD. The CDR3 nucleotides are TGTGCCACCAGTGATACGGGCAGGGGGACCACTGAAGCTTTCTTT. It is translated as CATSDTGRGTTEAFF.

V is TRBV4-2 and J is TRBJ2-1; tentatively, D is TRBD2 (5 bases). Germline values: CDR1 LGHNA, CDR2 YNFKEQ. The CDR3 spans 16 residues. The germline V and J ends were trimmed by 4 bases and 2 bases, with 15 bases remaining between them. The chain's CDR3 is CASSPERQRPYNEQFF. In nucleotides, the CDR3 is TGTGCCAGCAGCCCAGAGCGCCAGCGGCCCTACAATGAGCAGTTCTTC.

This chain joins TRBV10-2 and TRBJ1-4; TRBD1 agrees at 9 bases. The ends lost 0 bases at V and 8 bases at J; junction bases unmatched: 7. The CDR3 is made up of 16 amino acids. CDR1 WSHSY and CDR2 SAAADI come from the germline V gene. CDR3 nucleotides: TGCGCCAGCAGTGAGTCCTGGGGACAGGGTGGAGAAAAACTGTTTTTT. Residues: CASSESWGQGGEKLFF.

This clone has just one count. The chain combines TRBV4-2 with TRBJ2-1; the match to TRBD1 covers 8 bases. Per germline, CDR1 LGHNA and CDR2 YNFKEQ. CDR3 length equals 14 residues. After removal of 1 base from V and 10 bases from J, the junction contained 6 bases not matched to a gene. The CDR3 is CASSQGTGRSEQFF. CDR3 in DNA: TGTGCCAGCAGCCAAGGGACAGGGAGAAGCGAGCAGTTCTTC.

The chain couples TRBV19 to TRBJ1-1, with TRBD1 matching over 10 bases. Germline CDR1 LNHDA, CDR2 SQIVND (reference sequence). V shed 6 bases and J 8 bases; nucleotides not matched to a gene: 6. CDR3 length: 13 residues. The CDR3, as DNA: TGTGCCAGTAGCTCGACAGGGGGCGGAGAAGCTTTCTTT. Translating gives CASSSTGGGEAFF.

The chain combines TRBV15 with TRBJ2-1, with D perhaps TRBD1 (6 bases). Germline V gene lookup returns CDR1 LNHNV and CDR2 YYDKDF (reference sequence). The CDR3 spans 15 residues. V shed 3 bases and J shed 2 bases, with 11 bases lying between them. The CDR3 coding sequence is TGTGCCACCAGCAGGGCAGAGGGGGCCTACAATGAGCAGTTCTTC. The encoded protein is CATSRAEGAYNEQFF.

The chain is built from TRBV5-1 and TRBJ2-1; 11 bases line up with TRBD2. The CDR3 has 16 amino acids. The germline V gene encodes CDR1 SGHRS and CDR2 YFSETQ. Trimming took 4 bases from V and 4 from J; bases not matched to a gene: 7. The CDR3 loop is CASSADSGGVYNEQFF. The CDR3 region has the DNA TGCGCCAGCAGCGCTGATAGCGGGGGGGTTTACAATGAGCAGTTCTTC.

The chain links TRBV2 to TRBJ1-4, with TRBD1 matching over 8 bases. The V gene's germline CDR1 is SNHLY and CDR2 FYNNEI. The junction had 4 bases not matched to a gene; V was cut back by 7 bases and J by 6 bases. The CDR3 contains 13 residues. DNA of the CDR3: TGTGCCAGCAACAGGGGGGCGGATGAAAAACTGTTTTTT. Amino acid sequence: CASNRGADEKLFF.

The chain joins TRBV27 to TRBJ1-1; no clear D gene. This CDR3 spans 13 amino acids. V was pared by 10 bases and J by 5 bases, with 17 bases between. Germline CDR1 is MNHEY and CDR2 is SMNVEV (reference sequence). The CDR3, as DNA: TGTGCCACCTCTTCCGGGGTTTGGACTGAAGCTTTCTTT. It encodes CATSSGVWTEAFF.

DNA of the CDR3: TGCGCCAGCAGCCCGGGGAGGTTCTCATCAACTAATGAAAAACTGTTTTTT. Translated, it gives CASSPGRFSSTNEKLFF. The chain is built from TRBV4-1 and TRBJ1-4; D unresolved. Between the trimmed V and J ends, which lost 4 bases and 0 bases, there was a span of 15 bases. The CDR3 covers 17 residues. Per the germline V gene, CDR1 is MGHRA and CDR2 is YSYEKL.

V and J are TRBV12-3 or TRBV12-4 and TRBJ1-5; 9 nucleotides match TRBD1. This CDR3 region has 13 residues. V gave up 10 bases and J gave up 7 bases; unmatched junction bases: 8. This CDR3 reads CATRTGVRQPQHF. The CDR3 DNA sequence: TGTGCCACTCGGACAGGGGTGAGGCAGCCCCAGCATTTT.

In DNA form, the CDR3 reads TGTGCCAGCAGTGCCACTAGCGGGGGGGCCGCAGATACGCAGTATTTT. Translating gives CASSATSGGAADTQYF. This sequence joins TRBV6-1 and TRBJ2-3, with 13 nucleotides matching TRBD2. The CDR3 extends over 16 amino acids. Trimming took 4 bases from V and 4 from J; bases not matched to a gene: 5. CDR1 is MNHNS and CDR2 is SASEGT in the germline V gene.

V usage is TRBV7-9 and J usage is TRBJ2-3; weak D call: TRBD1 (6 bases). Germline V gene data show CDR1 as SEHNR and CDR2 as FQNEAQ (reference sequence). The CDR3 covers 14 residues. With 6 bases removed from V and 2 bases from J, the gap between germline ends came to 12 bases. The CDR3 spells CASSWDTSTDTQYF. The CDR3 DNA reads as TGTGCCAGCAGTTGGGACACTTCCACAGATACGCAGTATTTT. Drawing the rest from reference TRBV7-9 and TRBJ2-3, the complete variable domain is DTGVSQNPRHKITKRGQNVTFRCDPISEHNRLYWYRQTLGQGPEFLTYFQNEAQLEKSRLLSDRFSAERPKGSFSTLEIQRTEQGDSAMYLCASSWDTSTDTQYFGPGTRLTVL.

The CDR3 is CASSQGLGRTDTQYF. The CDR3 DNA reads as TGTGCCAGCAGCCAAGGACTAGGACGCACAGATACGCAGTATTTT. The chain employs TRBV3-1 (or the pseudogene TRBV3-2) and TRBJ2-3; TRBD2 is a possible D gene (6 bases). Between the trimmed V and J ends, which lost 1 base and 1 base, there was a span of 9 bases. The CDR3 totals 15 residues. CDR1 and CDR2 from the germline V gene are LGHDT and YNNKEL (reference sequence).

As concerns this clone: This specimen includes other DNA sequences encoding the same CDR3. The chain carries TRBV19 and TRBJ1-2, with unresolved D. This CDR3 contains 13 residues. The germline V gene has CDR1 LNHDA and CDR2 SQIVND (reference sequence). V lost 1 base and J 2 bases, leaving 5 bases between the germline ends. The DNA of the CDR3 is TGTGCCAGTAGTATAGGAGGGAACTATGGCTACACCTTC. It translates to CASSIGGNYGYTF.

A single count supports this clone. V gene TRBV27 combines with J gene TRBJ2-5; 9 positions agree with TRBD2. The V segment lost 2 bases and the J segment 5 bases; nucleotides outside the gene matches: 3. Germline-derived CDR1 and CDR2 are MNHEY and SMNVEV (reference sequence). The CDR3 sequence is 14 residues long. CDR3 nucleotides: TGTGCCAGCAGTTTAGGGAGCGGGGGGGAGACCCAGTACTTC. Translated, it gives CASSLGSGGETQYF.

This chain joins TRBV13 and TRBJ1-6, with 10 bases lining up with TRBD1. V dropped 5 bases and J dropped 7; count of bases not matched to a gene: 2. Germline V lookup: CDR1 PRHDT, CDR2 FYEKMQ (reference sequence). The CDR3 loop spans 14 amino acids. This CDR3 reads CASSLGQGNSPLHF. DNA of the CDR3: TGTGCCAGCAGCCTGGGACAGGGGAATTCACCCCTCCACTTT.

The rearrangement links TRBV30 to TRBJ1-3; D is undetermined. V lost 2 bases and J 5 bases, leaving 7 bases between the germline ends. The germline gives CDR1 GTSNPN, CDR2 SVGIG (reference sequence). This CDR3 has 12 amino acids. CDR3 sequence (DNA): TGTGCCTGGAGTTTGGGCCGAAACACCATATATTTT. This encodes CAWSLGRNTIYF.

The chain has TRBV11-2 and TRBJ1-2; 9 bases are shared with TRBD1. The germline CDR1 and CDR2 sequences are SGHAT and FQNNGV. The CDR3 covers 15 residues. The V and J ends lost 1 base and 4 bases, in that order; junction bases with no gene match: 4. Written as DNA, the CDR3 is TGTGCCAGCAGCTTAGGACAGGGGGTGGCCTATGGCTACACCTTC. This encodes CASSLGQGVAYGYTF.

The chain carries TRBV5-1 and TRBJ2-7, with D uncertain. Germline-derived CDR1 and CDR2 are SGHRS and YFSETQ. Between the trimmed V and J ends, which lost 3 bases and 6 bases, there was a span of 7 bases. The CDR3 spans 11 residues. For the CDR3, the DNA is TGCGCCAGCAGCTCAACTACCGAGCAGTACTTC. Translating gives CASSSTTEQYF.

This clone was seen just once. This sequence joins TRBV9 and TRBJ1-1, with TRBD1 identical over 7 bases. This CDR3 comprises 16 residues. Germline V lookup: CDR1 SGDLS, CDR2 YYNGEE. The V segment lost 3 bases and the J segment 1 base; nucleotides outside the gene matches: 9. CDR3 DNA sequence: TGTGCCAGCAGCGGAGCGGGAGGGGGCCCGAACACTGAAGCTTTCTTT. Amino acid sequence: CASSGAGGGPNTEAFF.

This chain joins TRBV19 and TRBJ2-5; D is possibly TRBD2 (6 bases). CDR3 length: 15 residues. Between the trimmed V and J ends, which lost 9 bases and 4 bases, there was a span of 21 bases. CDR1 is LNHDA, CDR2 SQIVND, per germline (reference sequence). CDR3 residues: CASSQGAGLLETQYF. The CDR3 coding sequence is TGTGCCAGCTCCCAAGGAGCGGGCTTATTAGAGACCCAGTACTTC.

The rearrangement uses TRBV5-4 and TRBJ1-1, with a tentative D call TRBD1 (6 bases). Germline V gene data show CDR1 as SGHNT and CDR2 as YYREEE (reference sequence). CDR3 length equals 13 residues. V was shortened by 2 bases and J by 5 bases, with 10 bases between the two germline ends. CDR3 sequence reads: CASSFTGLTEAFF. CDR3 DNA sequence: TGTGCCAGCAGCTTTACAGGGCTAACTGAAGCTTTCTTT.

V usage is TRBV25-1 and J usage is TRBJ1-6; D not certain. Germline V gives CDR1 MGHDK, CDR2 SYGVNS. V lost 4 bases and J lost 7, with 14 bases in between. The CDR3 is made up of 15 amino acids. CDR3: CASSAESGRNSPLHF. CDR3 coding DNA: TGTGCCAGCAGTGCCGAGTCAGGCCGAAATTCACCCCTCCACTTT. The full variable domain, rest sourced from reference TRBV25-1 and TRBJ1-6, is EADIYQTPRYLVIGTGKKITLECSQTMGHDKMYWYQQDPGMELHLIHYSYGVNSTEKGDLSSESTVSRIRTEHFPLTLESARPSHTSQYLCASSAESGRNSPLHFGNGTRLTVT.

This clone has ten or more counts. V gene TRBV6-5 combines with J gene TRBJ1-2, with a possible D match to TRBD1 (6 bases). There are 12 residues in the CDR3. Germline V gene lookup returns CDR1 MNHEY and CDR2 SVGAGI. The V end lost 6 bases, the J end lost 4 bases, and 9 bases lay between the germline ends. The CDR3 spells CASRDSPYGYTF. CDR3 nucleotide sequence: TGTGCCAGCAGGGACAGTCCCTATGGCTACACCTTC.

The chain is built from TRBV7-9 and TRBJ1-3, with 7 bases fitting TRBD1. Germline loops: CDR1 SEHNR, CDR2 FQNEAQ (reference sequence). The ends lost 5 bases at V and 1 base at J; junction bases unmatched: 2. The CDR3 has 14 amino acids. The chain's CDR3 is CASSPTGSGNTIYF. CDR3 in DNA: TGTGCCAGCAGCCCGACAGGGTCTGGAAACACCATATATTTT.

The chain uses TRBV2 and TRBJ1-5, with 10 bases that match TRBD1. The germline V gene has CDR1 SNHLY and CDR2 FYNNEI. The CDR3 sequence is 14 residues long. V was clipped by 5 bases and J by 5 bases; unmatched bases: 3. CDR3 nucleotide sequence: TGTGCCAGCAGTACGGGACAGGGGTATCAGCCCCAGCATTTT. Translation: CASSTGQGYQPQHF.

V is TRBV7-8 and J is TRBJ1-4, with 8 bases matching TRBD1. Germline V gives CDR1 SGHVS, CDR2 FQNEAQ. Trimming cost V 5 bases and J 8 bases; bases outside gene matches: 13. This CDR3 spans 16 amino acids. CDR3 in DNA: TGTGCCAGCAGCCGAGCGGTAACAGGGGGAGGCGAAAAACTGTTTTTT. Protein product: CASSRAVTGGGEKLFF.

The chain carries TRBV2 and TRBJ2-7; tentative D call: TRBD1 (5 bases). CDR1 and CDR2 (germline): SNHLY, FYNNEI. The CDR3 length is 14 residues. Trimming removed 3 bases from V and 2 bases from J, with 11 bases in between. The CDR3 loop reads CASSDRVATYEQYF. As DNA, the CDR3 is TGTGCCAGCAGTGACAGGGTTGCAACCTACGAGCAGTACTTC.

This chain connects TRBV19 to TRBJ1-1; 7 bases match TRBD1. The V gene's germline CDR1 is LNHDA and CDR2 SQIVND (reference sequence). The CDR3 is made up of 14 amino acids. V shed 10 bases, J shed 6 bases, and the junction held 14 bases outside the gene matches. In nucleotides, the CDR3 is TGTGCCACTGGAAACAGGGGCGTAAGATCTGAAGCTTTCTTT. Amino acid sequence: CATGNRGVRSEAFF.